The clone carrying this T cell receptor beta chain occurred many times. Its cognate antigen is unknown. Germline V gene data show CDR1 as SGHTA and CDR2 as FQGNSA. Between the trimmed V and J ends, which lost 1 base and 6 bases, there was a span of 7 bases. The CDR3 is 12 residues long. The data derive from a study of identical twins. General observations from the study: Insertion counts were lower in abundant cord blood beta clonotypes, a trend that memory repertoires did not show.

TCRdb ran MiXCR on the 5' RACE reads and lists one entry per CDR3 protein. The sample lists roughly 720,000 distinct CDR3 sequences, approximately 18% seen once, with 10% to 15% in the top ten. The data also belong to a second study, concerning T cells expressing NK-cell markers.

V and J are TRBV7-2 and TRBJ2-7; D remains ambiguous. What was sequenced was PBMCs. The origin of this receptor is a woman in her late teens or twenties in good health. The DNA of the CDR3 is TGTGCCAGCAGCTTAGGGTCAGTCGAGCAGTACTTC. Translating it yields CASSLGSVEQYF.